The clone carrying this TCR beta chain turned up a few times. The germline V gene has CDR1 SGHVS and CDR2 FQNEAQ. V shed 4 bases and J 5 bases; nucleotides not matched to a gene: 7. The CDR3 sequence is 16 residues long. These data are taken from a study of identical twins. TCRdb fed the 5' RACE reads into MiXCR, producing one record per CDR3 protein. The sample has about 240,000 distinct CDR3 sequences; around 7.6% are singletons. These data also formed part of another study, on yellow fever vaccine responses in identical twins.

This TCR was sampled from a woman between 18 and 29 years old in good health. Material: CD8+ T cells sorted from blood. The chain carries TRBV7-8 and TRBJ2-2; 10 positions match TRBD1. CDR3 DNA sequence: TGTGCCAGCAGCTCAGACAGGGGGCGCCGGACCGGGGAGCTGTTTTTT. Protein product: CASSSDRGRRTGELFF.